Listed below are T cell receptor beta chains from one sample, sequenced in a study of blood T cell repertoires in COVID-19. Sequenced by immunoSEQ multiplex PCR; TCRdb stores in-frame clones only, minus some. Counted here are roughly 500,000 clones, 80% to 90% occurring once; the ten biggest clones make up roughly 8.5%. The sample taken for sequencing was PBMCs or T cells enriched from blood (not recorded which). These TCRs come from a woman aged 55-75 years who had recovered from COVID-19. Each CDR3 is given with its conserved first and last residue. The order of the fields is V gene, CDR3 length, CDR3 protein.

V: TRBV11-2
length: 13
CDR3: CASSLAGGGGYTF

V: TRBV3-1/TRBV3-2
length: 14
CDR3: CASSPWGVSLGAFF

V: TRBV10-3
length: 12
CDR3: CATEDRSYEQYF

V: TRBV19
length: 13
CDR3: CASSAQGRETQYF

V: TRBV19
length: 16
CDR3: CASSIGGRQGLYGYTF

V: TRBV5-1
length: 12
CDR3: CASSSRGDGYTF

V: TRBV3-1/TRBV3-2
length: 16
CDR3: CASSQRGGLGTGELFF

V: TRBV6-6
length: 14
CDR3: CASSRGQLSGELFF

V: TRBV5-4
length: 16
CDR3: CASSSTGSGSTGELFF

V: TRBV30
length: 16
CDR3: CAWSVLGTGKRNEQFF

V: TRBV6-1
length: 13
CDR3: CASSEGGFSPLHF

V: TRBV12-3/TRBV12-4
length: 13
CDR3: CASSFAGSYGYTF

V: TRBV11-3
length: 19
CDR3: CASSSRLAGGPSSYNEQFF

V: TRBV24-1
length: 15
CDR3: CATSDPPRGSYGYTF

V: TRBV29-1
length: 15
CDR3: CSVAGGGAPYNEQFF

V: TRBV24-1
length: 18
CDR3: CATSDLNVRGTLSYEQYF

V: TRBV18
length: 18
CDR3: CASSQARGSIATNEKLFF

V: TRBV2
length: 15
CDR3: CASRGRVFSNQPQHF

V: TRBV27
length: 15
CDR3: CASSPRTGNTGELFF

V: TRBV2
length: 14
CDR3: CASIPGGAGNTIYF

V: TRBV30
length: 13
CDR3: CAWSGERDQPQHF

V: TRBV19
length: 14
CDR3: CASSIGLRNTEAFF

V: TRBV27
length: 14
CDR3: CASSINQGLSPLHF

V: TRBV5-1
length: 15
CDR3: CASSTGQSTNEKLFF

V: TRBV7-2
length: 14
CDR3: CASSLTFRNSPLHF

V: TRBV5-1
length: 14
CDR3: CASSFDISGNTIYF

V: TRBV19
length: 13
CDR3: CASSIMVARGYTF

V: TRBV7-9
length: 17
CDR3: CASSELRKTGGNVGYTF

V: TRBV14
length: 15
CDR3: CASSQFTGSVNEQFF

V: TRBV19
length: 15
CDR3: CASSIGGGPHYGYTF

V: TRBV12-3/TRBV12-4
length: 13
CDR3: CASTQPSTDTQYF

V: TRBV5-5
length: 13
CDR3: CASSFGGGAEQYF

V: TRBV2
length: 14
CDR3: CASSEEGRATEAFF

V: TRBV4-2
length: 15
CDR3: CASKGELHSYNEQFF

V: TRBV4-1
length: 14
CDR3: CASSQGTGGEKLFF

V: TRBV7-5
length: 16
CDR3: CARPALLAGDPDTQYF

V: TRBV13
length: 17
CDR3: CASSFGLAGALTDTQYF

V: TRBV5-1
length: 14
CDR3: CASSLGTVNTEAFF

V: TRBV2
length: 14
CDR3: CASRATGGGEKLFF

V: TRBV30
length: 13
CDR3: CAWMRGRGTEAFF